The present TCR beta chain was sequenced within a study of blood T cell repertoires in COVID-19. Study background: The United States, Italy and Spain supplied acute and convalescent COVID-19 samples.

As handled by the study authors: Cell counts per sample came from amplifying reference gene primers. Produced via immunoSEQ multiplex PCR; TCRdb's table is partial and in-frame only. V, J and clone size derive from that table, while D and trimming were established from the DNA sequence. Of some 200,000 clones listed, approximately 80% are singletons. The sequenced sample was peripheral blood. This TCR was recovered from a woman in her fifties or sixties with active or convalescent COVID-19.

CDR3 nucleotides: TGTGCCAGTAGTATAGCACGGGAAAAGGGCGCTAACTATGGCTACACCTTC. Protein product: CASSIAREKGANYGYTF. V is TRBV19 and J is TRBJ1-2, with D uncertain. Germline-derived CDR1 and CDR2 are LNHDA and SQIVND (reference sequence). The CDR3 is made up of 17 amino acids. With 1 base removed from V and 0 bases from J, the gap between germline ends came to 15 bases.